This TCR beta chain was identified in a study of blood T cell repertoires in COVID-19. Study context: Collection of acute and convalescent COVID-19 samples took place in the United States, Italy and Spain. From T cells, B-cell-depleted T cells, or PBMCs came the material, which was cDNA or gDNA.

The trim removed 4 bases at V and 1 base at J, leaving 5 bases unmatched. From germline, CDR1 is LGHDT and CDR2 YNNKEL (reference sequence). The CDR3 covers 15 residues. In the original workflow: Nucleated cell counts were estimated from reference gene primer amplification. This table comes from immunoSEQ multiplex PCR, and its TCRdb copy is limited to in-frame clones, with some not included. V and J calls and clone size come straight from that table; D and trimming were deduced from the DNA. The sample lists hundreds of thousands of clones, roughly 80% seen once, with under 11% in the top ten. This TCR was recovered from a woman older than 75 with acute or convalescent COVID-19. Sequences were obtained from peripheral blood. J is TRBJ2-5 and V is TRBV3-1 (or the pseudogene TRBV3-2), with 8 bases aligning to TRBD2. The CDR3 spells CASSLMAGGQETQYF. The CDR3 DNA reads as TGTGCCAGCAGCCTTATGGCGGGGGGCCAAGAGACCCAGTACTTC.